The 14 T cell receptor beta chains presented below share a single source sample, sequenced in a study of cytomegalovirus exposure and HLA in healthy donors. The PCR made use of 60 Vbeta and 13 Jbeta primers. Profiling relied on immunoSEQ multiplex PCR, and the TCRdb table lists in-frame clones only, not all of them. Of 100,000 to 150,000 clones in the sample, approximately 68% were seen once. The sample taken for sequencing was PBMCs. The receptors originated from a young man in good health and CMV-seropositive.

The count of this clone is one. The CDR3 loop reads CASSELAGGWVQPQHF. The CDR3 DNA reads TGTGCCAGCAGTGAATTGGCAGGGGGTTGGGTTCAGCCCCAGCATTTT. The chain employs TRBV6-1 and TRBJ1-5; 7 bases agree with TRBD1. The CDR3 consists of 16 residues. Per the germline V gene, CDR1 is MNHNS and CDR2 is SASEGT. With 2 bases clipped from V and 6 bases from J, the junction kept 10 bases outside the gene matches.

The chain employs TRBV6-5 and TRBJ1-5, with a possible D match to TRBD1 (6 bases). The CDR3 loop spans 13 amino acids. In germline, CDR1 is MNHEY, CDR2 SVGAGI. Between the trimmed V and J ends, which lost 6 bases and 5 bases, there was a span of 11 bases. CDR3 nucleotide sequence: TGTGCCAGCAGGCGTTACAGGGATCAGCCCCAGCATTTT. The encoded protein is CASRRYRDQPQHF.

To note about this clone: Germline and junction disagree at one end, which may indicate a read error. The V and J genes are TRBV5-8 and TRBJ1-3; D unresolved. CDR3 length: 13 residues. Per germline, CDR1 SGHTS and CDR2 YDEGEE. CDR3 in amino acids: CVSSRGSGNTIYF. Written as DNA, the CDR3 is TGTGTCAGCAGTCGGGGCTCTGGAAACACCATATATTTT.

The gene calls are TRBV7-2 and TRBJ1-1; D is unresolved. With 5 bases removed from V and 4 bases from J, the gap between germline ends came to 14 bases. Germline values: CDR1 SGHTA, CDR2 FQGNSA. The CDR3 consists of 14 residues. The CDR3 nucleotides are TGTGCCAGCAGCCCACTCGATTTCGGCACTGAAGCTTTCTTT. This translates into CASSPLDFGTEAFF.

This clone was seen more than once but under ten times. The chain uses TRBV6-5 and TRBJ1-1; D possibly corresponds to TRBD1 (6 bases). Germline lookup yields CDR1 MNHEY and CDR2 SVGAGI. V was pared by 5 bases and J by 1 base, with 11 bases between. There are 14 residues in the CDR3. The CDR3 DNA reads as TGTGCCAGCAGTCGTGGGGACAAGAACACTGAAGCTTTCTTT. Amino acids: CASSRGDKNTEAFF.

The chain has TRBV5-4 and TRBJ2-7, with D maybe TRBD1 (7 bases). Germline V lookup: CDR1 SGHNT, CDR2 YYREEE (reference sequence). This CDR3 has 15 residues. The V gene lost 3 bases and the J gene lost 5 bases, with 18 bases spanning the gap. CDR3 amino acids: CASSSGDREVNEQYF. The CDR3 coding sequence is TGTGCCAGCAGCTCGGGAGACAGGGAAGTGAACGAGCAGTACTTC.

V usage is TRBV27 and J usage is TRBJ2-7; 7 bases align to TRBD2. The CDR3 is made up of 15 amino acids. Trimming at V came to 2 bases and at J to 2 bases, leaving 6 bases not matched to a gene. CDR1 and CDR2 (germline): MNHEY, SMNVEV (reference sequence). The CDR3 DNA follows: TGTGCCAGCAGTTTAGCGGGAGTGTCCGCCTACGAGCAGTACTTC. It is translated as CASSLAGVSAYEQYF.

CDR3 sequence reads: CASSPTGTGGNGYTF. DNA for the CDR3: TGTGCCAGCAGCCCGACAGGGACAGGGGGGAATGGCTACACCTTC. J is TRBJ1-2 and V is TRBV7-9, with TRBD1 matching 11 bases. V shed 5 bases, J shed 6 bases, and the junction held 8 bases outside the gene matches. Per the germline V gene, CDR1 is SEHNR and CDR2 is FQNEAQ (reference sequence). CDR3 length: 15 residues.

V and J are TRBV14 and TRBJ1-1; 8 bases fit TRBD1. Looked up from germline, CDR1 is SGHDN and CDR2 is FVKESK. The CDR3 spans 12 residues. After removal of 4 bases from V and 11 bases from J, the junction contained 6 bases not matched to a gene. CDR3 nucleotide sequence: TGTGCCAGCAGCCGTGGACAGGGCATGGCTTTCTTT. It yields the protein CASSRGQGMAFF.

The rearrangement uses TRBV6-5 and TRBJ2-5; the D gene is possibly TRBD1 (7 bases). The V gene's germline CDR1 is MNHEY and CDR2 SVGAGI. V shed 5 bases and J shed 2 bases, with 15 bases lying between them. The CDR3 contains 15 residues. The CDR3, as DNA: TGTGCCAGCAGTGTGGCAGGGGGGATGCAAGAGACCCAGTACTTC. Translation: CASSVAGGMQETQYF.

The chain recombines TRBV18 with TRBJ1-2; 7 positions match TRBD1. Germline V gene data show CDR1 as KGHSH and CDR2 as LQKENI. The CDR3 runs 14 residues. Unmatched junction bases numbered 1, after V lost 2 bases and J lost 1 base. CDR3 nucleotides: TGTGCCAGCTCACCAGGACAGGTTAACTATGGCTACACCTTC. This translates into CASSPGQVNYGYTF.

The chain has TRBV6-1 and TRBJ2-7; the D gene is possibly TRBD2 (5 bases). The CDR3 extends over 15 amino acids. CDR1 is MNHNS and CDR2 is SASEGT in the germline V gene. V was clipped by 1 base and J by 2 bases, with 12 bases between them. CDR3: CASSEGASSAYEQYF. The CDR3 coding sequence is TGTGCCAGCAGTGAAGGGGCTAGCAGTGCCTACGAGCAGTACTTC.

V is TRBV5-1 and J is TRBJ2-1; 8 bases map to TRBD2. J lost 6 bases, V lost 1 base, and 9 bases had no gene match. The CDR3 totals 16 residues. Germline V lookup: CDR1 SGHRS, CDR2 YFSETQ. The chain's CDR3 is CASSLSPGGPTNEQFF. CDR3 nucleotide sequence: TGCGCCAGCAGCTTGTCACCGGGAGGGCCTACCAATGAGCAGTTCTTC.

This clone was detected only a few times. V is TRBV6-5 and J is TRBJ2-1; 9 nucleotides agree with TRBD1. Germline loops: CDR1 MNHEY, CDR2 SVGAGI. Germline trimming cut 6 bases from V and 6 bases from J; bases unmatched to any gene: 3. The length of the CDR3 is 13 residues. The CDR3 loop reads CASRGQGINEQFF. DNA for the CDR3: TGTGCCAGCAGAGGACAGGGGATCAATGAGCAGTTCTTC.